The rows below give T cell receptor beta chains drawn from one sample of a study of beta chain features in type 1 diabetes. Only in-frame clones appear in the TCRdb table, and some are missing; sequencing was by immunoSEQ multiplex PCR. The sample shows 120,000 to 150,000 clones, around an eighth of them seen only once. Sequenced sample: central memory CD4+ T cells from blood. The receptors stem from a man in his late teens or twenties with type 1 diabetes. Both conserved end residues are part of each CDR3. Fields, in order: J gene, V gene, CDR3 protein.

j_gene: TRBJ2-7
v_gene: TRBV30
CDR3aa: CAWTPDREDEQYF

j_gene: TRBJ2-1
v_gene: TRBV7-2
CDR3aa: CASSGLAGGNNEQFF

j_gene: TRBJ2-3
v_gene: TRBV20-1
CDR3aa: CSARQDNTQYF

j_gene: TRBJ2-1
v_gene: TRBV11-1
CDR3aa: CASSPITSGVYNEQFF

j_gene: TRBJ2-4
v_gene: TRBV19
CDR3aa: CASGMDRTLLAKNIQYF

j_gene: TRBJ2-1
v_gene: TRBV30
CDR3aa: CAWSLPYNEQFF

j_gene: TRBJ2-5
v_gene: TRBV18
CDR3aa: CASSPGQQWGTQYF

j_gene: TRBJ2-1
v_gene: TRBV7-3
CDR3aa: CSSSLASYNEQFF

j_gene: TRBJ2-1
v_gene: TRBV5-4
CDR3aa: CASSGTSAPGDEQFF

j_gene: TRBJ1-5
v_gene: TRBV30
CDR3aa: CAWSRMVGQSNQPQHF

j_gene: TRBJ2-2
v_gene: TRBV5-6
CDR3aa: CASRIQGPNTGELFF

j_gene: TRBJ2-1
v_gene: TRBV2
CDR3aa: CASSPSGVSYNEQFF

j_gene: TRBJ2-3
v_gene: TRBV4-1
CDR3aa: CASSQRMNGGDDTQYF

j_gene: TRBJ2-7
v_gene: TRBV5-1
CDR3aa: CASSLNRFQWDF

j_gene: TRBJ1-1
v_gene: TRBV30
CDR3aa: CAWSVIWDGGRSTEAFF

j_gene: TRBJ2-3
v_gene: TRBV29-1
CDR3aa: CSVFGAGGTDTQYF

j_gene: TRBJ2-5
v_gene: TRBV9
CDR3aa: CASSETAYQETQYF

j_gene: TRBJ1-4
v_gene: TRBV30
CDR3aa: CAWSLPVTSSNEKLFF

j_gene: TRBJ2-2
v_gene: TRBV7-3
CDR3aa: CASSLDPDGELFF

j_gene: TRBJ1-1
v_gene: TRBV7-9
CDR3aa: CASSQSLGTEAFF

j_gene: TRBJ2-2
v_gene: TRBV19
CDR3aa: CASSIGRTSGISTGELFF

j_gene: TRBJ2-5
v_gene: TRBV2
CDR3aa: CASSEGINSKTQYF

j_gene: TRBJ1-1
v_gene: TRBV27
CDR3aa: CASSRSQGHLNTEAFF

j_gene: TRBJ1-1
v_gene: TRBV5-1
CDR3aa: CASTGQGAEAFF

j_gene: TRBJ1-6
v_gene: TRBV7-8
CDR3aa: CASSLGRVAENSPLHF

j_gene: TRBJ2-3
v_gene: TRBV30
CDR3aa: CAWTSGITTDTQYF

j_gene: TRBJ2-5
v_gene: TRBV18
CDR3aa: CASSQLQETQYF

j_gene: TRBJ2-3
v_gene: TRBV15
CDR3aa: CATSRDRRGGQATQYF

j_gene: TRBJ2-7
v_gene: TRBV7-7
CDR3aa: CASSLDDRAYEQYF

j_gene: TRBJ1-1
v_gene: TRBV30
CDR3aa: CAWKRRGREATNTEAFF

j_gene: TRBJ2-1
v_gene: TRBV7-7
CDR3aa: CASSSGANNEQFF

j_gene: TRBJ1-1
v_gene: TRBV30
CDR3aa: CACPKGTTEAFF

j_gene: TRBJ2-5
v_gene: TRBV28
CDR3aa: CASSLSLYQETQYF

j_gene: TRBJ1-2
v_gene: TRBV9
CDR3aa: CASRRDRNYGYTF

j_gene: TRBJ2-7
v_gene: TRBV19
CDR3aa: CASSISDAGGEQYF

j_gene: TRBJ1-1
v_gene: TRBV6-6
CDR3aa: CASSYPGGATEAFF

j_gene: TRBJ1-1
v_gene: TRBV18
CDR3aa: CASSPVPAGGGNTEAFF

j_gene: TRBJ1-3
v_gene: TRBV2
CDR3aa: CASSDTTAAGNTIYF

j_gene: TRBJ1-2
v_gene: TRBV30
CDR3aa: CASPGEVYGYTF

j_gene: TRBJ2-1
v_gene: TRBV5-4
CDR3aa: CASSLEGWDTYNEQFF